This entry concerns a single TCR beta chain. V lost 0 bases and J 2 bases, leaving 11 bases between the germline ends. This CDR3 is built from 16 residues. Germline V gene lookup returns CDR1 MGHRA and CDR2 YSYEKL. Membership in each cohort depended on participant-reported clinical history. Symptom resolution, clearance, or two negative PCRs marked the recovered donors of Cohort 3. The data were produced by immunoSEQ multiplex PCR, yet TCRdb's version contains in-frame clones alone and is incomplete. There are some 320,000 clones in the sample; 70% to 90% occur only once, and over 4% lies in the top ten. The sample comes from a study of blood T cell repertoires in COVID-19.

The receptor's source is a woman aged 25-40 years who had recovered from COVID-19. This chain joins TRBV4-1 and TRBJ1-3, with D perhaps TRBD1 (5 bases). The sequenced material came from PBMCs or T cells enriched from blood (not recorded which). CDR3 bases: TGCGCCAGCAGCCAAGACGACAGACGACCTGGAAACACCATATATTTT. It encodes CASSQDDRRPGNTIYF.